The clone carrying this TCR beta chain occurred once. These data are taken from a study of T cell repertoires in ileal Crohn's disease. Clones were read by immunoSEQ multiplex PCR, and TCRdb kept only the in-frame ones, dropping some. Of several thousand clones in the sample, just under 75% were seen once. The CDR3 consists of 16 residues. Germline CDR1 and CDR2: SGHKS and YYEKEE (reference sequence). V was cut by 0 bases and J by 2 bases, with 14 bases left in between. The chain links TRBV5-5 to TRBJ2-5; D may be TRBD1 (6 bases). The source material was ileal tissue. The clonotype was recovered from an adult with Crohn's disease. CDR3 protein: CASSLDRTAVQETQYF. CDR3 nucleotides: TGTGCCAGCAGCTTGGATAGGACAGCGGTTCAAGAGACCCAGTACTTC. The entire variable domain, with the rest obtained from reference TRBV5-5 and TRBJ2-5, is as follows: DAGVTQSPTHLIKTRGQQVTLRCSPISGHKSVSWYQQVLGQGPQFIFQYYEKEERGRGNFPDRFSARQFPNYSSELNVNALLLGDSALYLCASSLDRTAVQETQYFGPGTRLLVL.